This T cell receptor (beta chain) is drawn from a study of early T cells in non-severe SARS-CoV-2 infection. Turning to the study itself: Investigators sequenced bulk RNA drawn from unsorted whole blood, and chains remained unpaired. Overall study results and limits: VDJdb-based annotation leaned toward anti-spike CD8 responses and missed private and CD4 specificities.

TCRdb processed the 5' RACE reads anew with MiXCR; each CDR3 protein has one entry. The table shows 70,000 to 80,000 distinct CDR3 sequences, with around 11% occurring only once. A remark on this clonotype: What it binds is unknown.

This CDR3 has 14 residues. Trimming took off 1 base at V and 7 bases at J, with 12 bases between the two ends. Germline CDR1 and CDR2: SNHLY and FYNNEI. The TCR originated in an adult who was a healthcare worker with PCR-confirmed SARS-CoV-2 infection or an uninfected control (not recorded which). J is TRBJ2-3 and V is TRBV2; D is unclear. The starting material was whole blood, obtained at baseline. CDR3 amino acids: CASSEVPRWNTQYF. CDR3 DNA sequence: TGTGCCAGCAGTGAAGTCCCCCGTTGGAATACGCAGTATTTT.